This is a list of T cell receptor beta chains from one sample in a study of blood T cells in healthy people across ages. TCRdb analysed the 5' RACE reads with MiXCR anew, one entry per CDR3 protein. This sample has approximately 1,000,000 distinct CDR3 sequences; 35% to 40% occur once, and the top ten carry around 12%. The sample was blood. Receptors originate from a young man in good health. CDR3s include the opening cysteine and the closing phenylalanine or tryptophan. The order of the fields is D gene, clone size, J gene, V gene, CDR3 protein, CDR3 DNA. The D gene is left open where the match is weak. Expanded clones get a size class; other rows say once, few or many, or leave the size out.

>TRBD2|NA|TRBJ2-7|TRBV4-1
CASSQDSSGGVYNEQYF
TGCGCCAGCAGCCAAGATAGTAGCGGGGGGGTCTACAATGAGCAGTACTTC
>TRBD1|NA|TRBJ2-1|TRBV10-3
CASTTGQVGEAQFF
TGTGCCAGTACCACGGGACAGGTTGGAGAGGCCCAGTTCTTC
>NA|NA|TRBJ1-2|TRBV5-1
CASSLVSGGCGYTF
TGCGCCAGCAGCTTGGTTTCTGGAGGCTGTGGCTACACCTTC
>NA|few|TRBJ1-5|TRBV7-2
CASSVQAGQDQPQHF
TGTGCCAGCAGCGTCCAAGCGGGTCAGGATCAGCCCCAGCATTTT
>NA|NA|TRBJ1-1|TRBV19
CASKGGVMTEAFF
TGTGCCAGTAAGGGGGGTGTGATGACTGAAGCTTTCTTT
>NA|few|TRBJ2-1|TRBV14
CASSQELVHEQFF
TGTGCCAGCAGCCAAGAGCTGGTCCATGAGCAGTTCTTC
>NA|NA|TRBJ2-7|TRBV19
CASSAGLDIGEQYF
TGTGCCAGTAGTGCGGGACTCGATATAGGCGAGCAGTACTTC
>TRBD1|NA|TRBJ2-1|TRBV7-9
CASRTGGETSYNEQFF
TGTGCCAGCAGAACAGGGGGCGAAACGTCCTACAATGAGCAGTTCTTC
>NA|few|TRBJ1-5|TRBV12-3/TRBV12-4
CASSLYRDNQPQHF
TGTGCCAGCAGCTTATACAGGGACAATCAGCCCCAGCATTTT
>TRBD2|NA|TRBJ2-1|TRBV6-6
CASSYSSGGVNEQFF
TGTGCCAGCAGTTACAGTAGCGGGGGGGTTAATGAGCAGTTCTTC
>NA|NA|TRBJ2-3|TRBV6-2/TRBV6-3
CATAADRDTQYF
TGTGCCACCGCCGCCGACAGGGATACGCAGTATTTT
>TRBD1|NA|TRBJ2-2|TRBV12-3/TRBV12-4
CASSRGTGANTGELFF
TGTGCCAGCAGTCGAGGGACAGGAGCGAACACCGGGGAGCTGTTTTTT
>NA|NA|TRBJ1-1|TRBV27
CASSFRERSTEAFF
TGTGCCAGCAGTTTCCGGGAAAGGAGCACTGAAGCTTTCTTT
>NA|NA|TRBJ1-3|TRBV2
CATKVTSGNTIYF
TGTGCTACCAAAGTGACCTCTGGAAACACCATATATTTT
>TRBD2|few|TRBJ2-5|TRBV25-1
CASRTSGVQETQYF
TGTGCCAGCAGAACTAGCGGGGTCCAAGAGACCCAGTACTTC